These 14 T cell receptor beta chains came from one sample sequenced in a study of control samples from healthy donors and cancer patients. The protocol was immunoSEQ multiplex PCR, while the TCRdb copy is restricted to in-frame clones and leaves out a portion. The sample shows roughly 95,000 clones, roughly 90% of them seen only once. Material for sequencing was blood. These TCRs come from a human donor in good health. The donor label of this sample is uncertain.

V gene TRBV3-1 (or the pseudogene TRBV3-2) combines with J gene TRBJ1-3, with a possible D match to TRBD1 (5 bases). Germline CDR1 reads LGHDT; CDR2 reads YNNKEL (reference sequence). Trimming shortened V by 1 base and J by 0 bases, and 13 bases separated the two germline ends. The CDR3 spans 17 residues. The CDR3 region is CASSQVGRAGSGNTIYF. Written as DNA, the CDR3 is TGTGCCAGCAGCCAAGTGGGACGGGCGGGCTCTGGAAACACCATATATTTT.

The CDR3 nucleotides read TGCGCCAGCAGCTCGGGAGGCGAGCAGTTCTTC. It specifies CASSSGGEQFF. The gene calls are TRBV5-1 and TRBJ2-1, with 7 bases identical to TRBD2. After removal of 3 bases from V and 10 bases from J, the junction contained 1 base not matched to a gene. Germline values: CDR1 SGHRS, CDR2 YFSETQ. This CDR3 is built from 11 residues.

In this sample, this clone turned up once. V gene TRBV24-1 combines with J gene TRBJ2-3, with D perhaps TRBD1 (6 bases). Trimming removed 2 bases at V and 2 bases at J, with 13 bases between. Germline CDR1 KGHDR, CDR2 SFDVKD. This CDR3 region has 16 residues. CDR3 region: CATSDSGASLTDTQYF. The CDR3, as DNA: TGTGCCACCAGTGATTCAGGGGCCTCCCTCACAGATACGCAGTATTTT.

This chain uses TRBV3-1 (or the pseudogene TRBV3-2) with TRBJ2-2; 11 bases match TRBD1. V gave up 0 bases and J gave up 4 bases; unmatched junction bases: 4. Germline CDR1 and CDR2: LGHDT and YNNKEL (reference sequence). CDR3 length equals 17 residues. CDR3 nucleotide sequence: TGTGCCAGCAGCCAAGATTGGACAGGGGGCAGCACCGGGGAGCTGTTTTTT. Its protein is CASSQDWTGGSTGELFF.

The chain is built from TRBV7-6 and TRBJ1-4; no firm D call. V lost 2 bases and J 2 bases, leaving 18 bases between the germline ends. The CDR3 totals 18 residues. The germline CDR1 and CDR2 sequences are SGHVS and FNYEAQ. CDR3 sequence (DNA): TGTGCCAGCAGCTTAAGCGCGGCAGCCTTTGGTACTAATGAAAAACTGTTTTTT. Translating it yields CASSLSAAAFGTNEKLFF.

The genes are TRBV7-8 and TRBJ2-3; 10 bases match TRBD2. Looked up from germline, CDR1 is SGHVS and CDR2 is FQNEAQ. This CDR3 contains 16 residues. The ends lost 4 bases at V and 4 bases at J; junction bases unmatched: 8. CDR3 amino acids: CASSSHTSGEPDTQYF. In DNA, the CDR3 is TGTGCCAGCAGCTCGCACACTAGCGGGGAACCAGATACGCAGTATTTT.

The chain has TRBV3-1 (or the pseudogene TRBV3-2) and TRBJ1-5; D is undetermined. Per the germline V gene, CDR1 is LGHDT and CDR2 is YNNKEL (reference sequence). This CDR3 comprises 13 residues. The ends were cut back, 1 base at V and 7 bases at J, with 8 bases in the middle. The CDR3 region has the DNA TGTGCCAGCAGCCAAGGGGTTGGGCAGCCCCAGCATTTT. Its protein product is CASSQGVGQPQHF.

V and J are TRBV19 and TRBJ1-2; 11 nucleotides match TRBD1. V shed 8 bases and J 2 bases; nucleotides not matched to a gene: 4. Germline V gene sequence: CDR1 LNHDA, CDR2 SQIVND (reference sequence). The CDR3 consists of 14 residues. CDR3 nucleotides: TGTGCCAGTGGAGGACAGGGGGCCAACTATGGCTACACCTTC. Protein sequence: CASGGQGANYGYTF.

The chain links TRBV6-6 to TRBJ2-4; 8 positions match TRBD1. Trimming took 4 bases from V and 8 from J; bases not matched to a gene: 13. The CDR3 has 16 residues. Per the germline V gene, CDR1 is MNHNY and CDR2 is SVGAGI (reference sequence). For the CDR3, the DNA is TGTGCCAGCAGTTTGAGAGGGGACAGGCCTAGAGACATTCAGTACTTC. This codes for CASSLRGDRPRDIQYF.

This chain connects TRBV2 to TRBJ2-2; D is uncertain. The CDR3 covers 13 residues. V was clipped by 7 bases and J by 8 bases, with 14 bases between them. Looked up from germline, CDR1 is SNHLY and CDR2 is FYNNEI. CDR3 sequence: CASNWVKTGELFF. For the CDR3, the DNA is TGTGCCAGCAATTGGGTGAAGACGGGGGAGCTGTTTTTT.

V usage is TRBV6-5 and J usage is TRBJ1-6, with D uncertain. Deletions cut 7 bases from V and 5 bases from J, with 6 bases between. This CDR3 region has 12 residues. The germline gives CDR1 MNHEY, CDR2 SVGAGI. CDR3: CASTGNNSPLHF. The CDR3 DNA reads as TGTGCCAGCACCGGAAATAATTCACCCCTCCACTTT.

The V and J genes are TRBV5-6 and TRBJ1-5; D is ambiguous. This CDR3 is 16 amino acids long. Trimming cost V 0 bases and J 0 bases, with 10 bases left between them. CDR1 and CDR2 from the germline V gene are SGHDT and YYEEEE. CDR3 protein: CASSLGSGNSNQPQHF. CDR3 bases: TGTGCCAGCAGCTTGGGGTCGGGAAATAGCAATCAGCCCCAGCATTTT.

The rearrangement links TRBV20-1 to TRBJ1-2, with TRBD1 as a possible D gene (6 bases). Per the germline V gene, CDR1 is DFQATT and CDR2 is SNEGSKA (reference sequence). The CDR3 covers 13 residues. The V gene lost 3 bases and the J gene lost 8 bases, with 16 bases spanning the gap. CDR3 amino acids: CSASSGGREGYTF. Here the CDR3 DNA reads TGCAGTGCTAGTTCGGGGGGCCGCGAGGGCTACACCTTC.

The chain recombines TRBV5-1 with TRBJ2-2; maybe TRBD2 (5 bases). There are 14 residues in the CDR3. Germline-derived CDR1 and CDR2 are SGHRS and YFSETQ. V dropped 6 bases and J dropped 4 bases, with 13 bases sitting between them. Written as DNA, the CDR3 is TGCGCCAGCACGAGAGAACGGGGCACCGGGGAGCTGTTTTTT. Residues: CASTRERGTGELFF.